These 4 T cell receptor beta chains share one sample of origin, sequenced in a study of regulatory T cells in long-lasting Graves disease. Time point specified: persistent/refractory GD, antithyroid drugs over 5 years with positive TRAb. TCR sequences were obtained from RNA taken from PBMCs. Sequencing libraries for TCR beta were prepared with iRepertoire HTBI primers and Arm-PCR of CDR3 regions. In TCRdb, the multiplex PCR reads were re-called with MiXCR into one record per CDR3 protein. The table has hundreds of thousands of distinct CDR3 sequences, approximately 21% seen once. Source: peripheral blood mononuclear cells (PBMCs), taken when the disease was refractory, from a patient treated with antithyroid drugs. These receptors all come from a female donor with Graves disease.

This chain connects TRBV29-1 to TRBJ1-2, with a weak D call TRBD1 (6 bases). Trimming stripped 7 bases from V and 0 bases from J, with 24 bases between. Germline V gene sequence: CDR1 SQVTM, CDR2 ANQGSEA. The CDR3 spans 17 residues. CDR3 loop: CSAESPSRDNPNYGYTF. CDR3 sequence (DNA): TGCAGCGCCGAGTCCCCCTCCCGGGACAACCCTAACTATGGCTACACCTTC.

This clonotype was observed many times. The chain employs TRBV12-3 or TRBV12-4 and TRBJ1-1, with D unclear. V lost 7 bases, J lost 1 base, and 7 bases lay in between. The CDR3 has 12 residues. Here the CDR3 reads CASNLRNTEAFF. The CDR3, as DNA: TGTGCCAGCAACCTGAGGAACACTGAAGCTTTCTTT.

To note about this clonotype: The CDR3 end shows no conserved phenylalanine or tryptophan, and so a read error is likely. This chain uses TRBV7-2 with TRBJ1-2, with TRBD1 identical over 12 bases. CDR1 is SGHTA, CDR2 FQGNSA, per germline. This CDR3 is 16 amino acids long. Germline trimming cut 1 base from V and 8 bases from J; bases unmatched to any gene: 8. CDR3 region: CASSLVPGTGGEGYTL. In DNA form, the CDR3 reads TGTGCCAGCAGCTTAGTTCCTGGGACAGGGGGCGAAGGCTACACCCTC.

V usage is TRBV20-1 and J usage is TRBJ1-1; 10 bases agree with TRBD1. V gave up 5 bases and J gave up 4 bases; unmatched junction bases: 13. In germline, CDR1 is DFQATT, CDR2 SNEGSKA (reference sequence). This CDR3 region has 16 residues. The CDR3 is CSAGEFRDRGATEAFF. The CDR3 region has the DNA TGCAGTGCTGGCGAATTCCGGGACAGGGGAGCCACTGAAGCTTTCTTT.